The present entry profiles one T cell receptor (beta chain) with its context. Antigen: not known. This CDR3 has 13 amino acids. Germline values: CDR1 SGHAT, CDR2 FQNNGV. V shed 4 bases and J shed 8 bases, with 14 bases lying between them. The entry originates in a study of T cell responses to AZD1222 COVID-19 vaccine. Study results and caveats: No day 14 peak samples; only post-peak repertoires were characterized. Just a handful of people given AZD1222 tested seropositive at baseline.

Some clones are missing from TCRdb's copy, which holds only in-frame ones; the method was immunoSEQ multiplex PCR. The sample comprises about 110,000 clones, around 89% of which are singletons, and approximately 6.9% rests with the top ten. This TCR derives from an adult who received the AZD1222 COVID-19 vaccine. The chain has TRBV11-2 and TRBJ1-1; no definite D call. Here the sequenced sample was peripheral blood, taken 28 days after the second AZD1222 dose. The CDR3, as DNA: TGTGCCAGCAGCTCATATTCTGGGTCCGAAGCTTTCTTT. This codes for CASSSYSGSEAFF.